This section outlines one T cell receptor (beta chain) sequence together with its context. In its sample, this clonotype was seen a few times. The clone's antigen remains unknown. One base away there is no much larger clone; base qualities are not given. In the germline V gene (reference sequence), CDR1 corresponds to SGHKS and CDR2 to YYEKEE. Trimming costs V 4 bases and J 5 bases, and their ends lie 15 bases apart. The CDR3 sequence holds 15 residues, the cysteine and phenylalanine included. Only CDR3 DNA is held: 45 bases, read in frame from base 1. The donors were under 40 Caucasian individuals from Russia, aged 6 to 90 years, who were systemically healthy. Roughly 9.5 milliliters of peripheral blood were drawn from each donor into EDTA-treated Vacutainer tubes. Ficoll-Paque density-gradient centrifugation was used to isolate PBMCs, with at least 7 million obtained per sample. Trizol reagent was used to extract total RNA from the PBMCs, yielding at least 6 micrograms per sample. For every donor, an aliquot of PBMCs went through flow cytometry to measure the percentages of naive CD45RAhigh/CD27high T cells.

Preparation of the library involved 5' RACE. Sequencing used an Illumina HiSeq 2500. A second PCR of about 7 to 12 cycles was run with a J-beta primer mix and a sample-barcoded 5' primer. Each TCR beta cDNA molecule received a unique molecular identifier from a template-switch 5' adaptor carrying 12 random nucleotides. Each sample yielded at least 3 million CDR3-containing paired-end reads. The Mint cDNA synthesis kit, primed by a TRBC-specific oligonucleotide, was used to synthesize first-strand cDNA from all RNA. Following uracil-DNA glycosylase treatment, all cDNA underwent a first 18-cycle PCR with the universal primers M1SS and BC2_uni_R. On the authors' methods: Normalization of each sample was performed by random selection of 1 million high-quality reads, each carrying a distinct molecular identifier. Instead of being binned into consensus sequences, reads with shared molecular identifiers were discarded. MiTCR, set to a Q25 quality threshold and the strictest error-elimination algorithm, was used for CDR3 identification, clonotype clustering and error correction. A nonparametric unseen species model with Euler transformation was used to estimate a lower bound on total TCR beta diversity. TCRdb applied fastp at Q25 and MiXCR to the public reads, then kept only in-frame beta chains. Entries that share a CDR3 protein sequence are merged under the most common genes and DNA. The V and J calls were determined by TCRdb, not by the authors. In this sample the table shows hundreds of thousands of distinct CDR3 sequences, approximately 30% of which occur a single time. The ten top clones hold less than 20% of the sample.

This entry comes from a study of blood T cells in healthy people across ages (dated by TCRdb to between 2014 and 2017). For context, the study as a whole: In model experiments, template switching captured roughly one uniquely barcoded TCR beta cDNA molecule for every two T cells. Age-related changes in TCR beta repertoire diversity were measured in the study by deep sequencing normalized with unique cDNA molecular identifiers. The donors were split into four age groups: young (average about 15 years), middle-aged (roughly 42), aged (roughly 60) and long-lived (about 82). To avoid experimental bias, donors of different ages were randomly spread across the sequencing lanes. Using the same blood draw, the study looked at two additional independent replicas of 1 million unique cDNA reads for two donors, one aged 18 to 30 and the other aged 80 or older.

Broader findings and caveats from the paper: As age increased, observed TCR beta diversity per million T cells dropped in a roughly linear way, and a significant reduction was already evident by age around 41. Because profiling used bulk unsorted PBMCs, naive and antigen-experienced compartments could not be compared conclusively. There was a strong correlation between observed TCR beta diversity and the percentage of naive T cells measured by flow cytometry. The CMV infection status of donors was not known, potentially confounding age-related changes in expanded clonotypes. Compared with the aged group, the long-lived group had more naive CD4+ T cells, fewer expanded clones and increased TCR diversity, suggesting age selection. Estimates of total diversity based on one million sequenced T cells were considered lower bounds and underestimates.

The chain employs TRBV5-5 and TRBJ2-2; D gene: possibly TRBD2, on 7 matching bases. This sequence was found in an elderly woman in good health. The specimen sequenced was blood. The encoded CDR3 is CASSLVGGPTGELFF. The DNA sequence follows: TGTGCCAGCAGCCTGGTCGGGGGGCCAACCGGGGAGCTGTTTTTT.